This T cell receptor (beta chain) emerged from a study of beta chain features in type 1 diabetes. As for the study in general: Examination spanned about 110 million sorted cells from all samples.

Expressed TCRB transcripts were sequenced, since all the RNA that had been isolated was reverse transcribed. Clones were read by immunoSEQ multiplex PCR, and TCRdb kept only the in-frame ones, dropping some. The data show under 300,000 clones, with around 20% seen just once and 0.028% held by the top ten. CD45RO/CCR7/CD25/CD127/CD95/CD27 sorting isolated CD4+ naive, central memory, regulatory and stem cell-like memory cells. In the case of this clone: Its antigen is as yet unknown.

Study-wide results and limits: Patients with Type 1 diabetes showed moderately but significantly shorter TCRB CDR3s in all four CD4+ subsets. Patients with type 1 diabetes showed fewer VDJ junction insertions and more deletions.

Input material: naive CD4+ T cells from blood. This TCR derives from a woman between 40 and 50 years old with type 1 diabetes.

Here the CDR3 reads CATSREGGGSYEQYF. The CDR3 region has the DNA TGTGCCACCAGCAGAGAAGGGGGTGGCTCCTACGAGCAGTACTTC. The chain employs TRBV15 and TRBJ2-7, with D perhaps TRBD1 (6 bases). V was cut by 0 bases and J by 0 bases, with 9 bases left in between. In germline, CDR1 is LNHNV, CDR2 YYDKDF (reference sequence). CDR3 length: 15 amino acids. Together with reference TRBV15 and TRBJ2-7, the CDR3 gives the full variable domain: DAMVIQNPRYQVTQFGKPVTLSCSQTLNHNVMYWYQQKSSQAPKLLFHYYDKDFNNEADTPDNFQSRRPNTSFCFLDIRSPGLGDTAMYLCATSREGGGSYEQYFGPGTRLTVT.